The 21 T cell receptor beta chains below all came from one sample that was sequenced in a study of regulatory T cells in long-lasting Graves disease. To make TCR beta libraries, researchers used iRepertoire HTBI primers and Arm-PCR of CDR3 regions. One entry per CDR3 protein, called by TCRdb with MiXCR from the multiplex PCR reads. The sample shows some 330,000 distinct CDR3 sequences, 12% of them seen only once. The time point here: newly diagnosed GD, antithyroid drugs for less than 3 months. Researchers made the TCR library from RNA that was extracted from PBMCs. A further study also used this sample, focusing on T cells in Graves' hyperthyroidism and ophthalmopathy.

The sample was peripheral blood mononuclear cells (PBMCs), taken at new diagnosis, from a patient treated with antithyroid drugs. These receptor sequences come from a woman aged 18-29 years with Graves disease.

This clonotype has just a few counts. V and J are TRBV25-1 and TRBJ2-7, with D possibly being TRBD1 or TRBD2 (6 bases each). The CDR3 is 14 amino acids. With 1 base removed from V and 3 bases from J, the gap between germline ends came to 10 bases. Germline V gene lookup returns CDR1 MGHDK and CDR2 SYGVNS. The CDR3 here is CASSEWGALYEQYF. DNA for the CDR3: TGTGCCAGCAGTGAATGGGGGGCACTCTACGAGCAGTACTTC.

This clonotype was observed a few times. The CDR3 coding sequence is TGTGCCAGCAGCTTCCGAACAGGGGGTAATGAAAAACTGTTTTTT. Translated: CASSFRTGGNEKLFF. This rearrangement joins TRBV7-2 to TRBJ1-4; 8 bases are shared with TRBD1. With V trimmed by 3 bases and J by 4 bases, 4 bases remained unmatched. This CDR3 has 15 amino acids. The germline V gene has CDR1 SGHTA and CDR2 FQGNSA.

Ten or more counts support this clonotype. The chain couples TRBV2 to TRBJ1-2; no reliable D call. The CDR3 has 16 residues. CDR1 SNHLY and CDR2 FYNNEI come from the germline V gene. The ends were cut back, 5 bases at V and 4 bases at J, with 20 bases in the middle. CDR3 residues: CASSSPVSGDLYGYTF. CDR3 bases: TGTGCCAGCAGTTCCCCGGTCAGCGGAGACCTCTATGGCTACACCTTC.

V and J are TRBV28 and TRBJ2-2; the D is unclear. Between the trimmed V and J ends, which lost 3 bases and 5 bases, there was a span of 7 bases. CDR1 and CDR2 from the germline V gene are MDHEN and SYDVKM. CDR3 size: 13 residues. The CDR3 is CASSFPVTGELFF. Here the CDR3 DNA reads TGTGCCAGCAGTTTTCCGGTGACCGGGGAGCTGTTTTTT.

There are many counts of this clonotype. The gene calls are TRBV28 and TRBJ2-7; D unresolved. In germline, CDR1 is MDHEN, CDR2 SYDVKM. V was shortened by 7 bases and J by 0 bases, with 10 bases between the two germline ends. This CDR3 spans 13 amino acids. The CDR3 reads CASKWTDSYEQYF. In nucleotides, the CDR3 is TGTGCCAGCAAATGGACGGACTCCTACGAGCAGTACTTC.

Many counts were recorded for this clonotype. This rearrangement joins TRBV5-1 to TRBJ2-1; no firm D call. The CDR3 is made up of 13 amino acids. Germline V gives CDR1 SGHRS, CDR2 YFSETQ. V was clipped by 1 base and J by 4 bases, with 6 bases between them. The CDR3 DNA is TGCGCCAGCAGCTTGACCCTGTACAATGAGCAGTTCTTC. This encodes CASSLTLYNEQFF.

Many counts were recorded for this clonotype. The chain links TRBV24-1 to TRBJ2-1; perhaps TRBD2 as D (5 bases). CDR3 length: 12 residues. V gave up 2 bases and J gave up 12 bases, with 10 bases separating them. The V gene's germline CDR1 is KGHDR and CDR2 SFDVKD. CDR3 bases: TGTGCCACCAGTGATTCTACTAGAGGGCAGTTCTTC. As protein: CATSDSTRGQFF.

This chain uses TRBV7-2 with TRBJ1-6; D remains unclear. The CDR3 loop spans 17 amino acids. Looked up from germline, CDR1 is SGHTA and CDR2 is FQGNSA. With 1 base removed from V and 2 bases from J, the gap between germline ends came to 12 bases. In DNA form, the CDR3 reads TGTGCCAGCAGCTTAGAGGCTTGGACGGCCTATAATTCACCCCTCCACTTT. Encoded protein: CASSLEAWTAYNSPLHF.

The CDR3 sequence is CSDGTVNGYTF. CDR3 DNA: TGCAGCGACGGGACAGTGAATGGCTACACCTTC. This chain joins TRBV29-1 and TRBJ1-2, with TRBD1 identical over 7 bases. Germline CDR1 reads SQVTM; CDR2 reads ANQGSEA. The length of the CDR3 is 11 residues. Unmatched junction bases numbered 5, after V lost 7 bases and J lost 6 bases.

This clonotype was counted only a few times. CDR3: CASSHHPGQGGGYTF. The DNA of the CDR3 is TGCGCCAGCAGCCATCATCCGGGACAGGGTGGTGGCTACACCTTC. V gene TRBV4-3 combines with J gene TRBJ1-2, with 9 bases identical to TRBD1. The CDR3 extends over 15 amino acids. The V gene's germline CDR1 is LGHNA and CDR2 YSLEER. V was pared by 3 bases and J by 7 bases, with 9 bases of the junction left unmatched.

In this sample, this clonotype turned up many times. The chain joins TRBV4-3 to TRBJ1-1; 7 positions match TRBD1. The germline gives CDR1 LGHNA, CDR2 YSLEER. This CDR3 comprises 17 residues. The junction had 13 bases not matched to a gene; V was cut back by 2 bases and J by 4 bases. Here the CDR3 reads CASSQIGGQAPRTEAFF. CDR3 sequence (DNA): TGCGCCAGCAGCCAAATAGGTGGACAGGCCCCACGCACTGAAGCTTTCTTT.

This chain links TRBV6-2 or TRBV6-3 with TRBJ1-5, with no clear D. Trimming removed 4 bases from V and 8 bases from J, with 12 bases in between. Looked up from germline, CDR1 is MNHEY and CDR2 is SVGEGT. This CDR3 has 13 amino acids. The CDR3 DNA is TGTGCCAGCAGTTCCTTCTTCGGGGAGCCCCAGCATTTT. Residues: CASSSFFGEPQHF.

This clonotype occurred a few times. The J gene is TRBJ2-5, the V gene TRBV7-6, with 8 bases lining up with TRBD2. J was trimmed by 1 base and V by 5 bases; bases with no gene match: 6. The germline V gene has CDR1 SGHVS and CDR2 FNYEAQ. The CDR3 totals 15 residues. As DNA, the CDR3 is TGTGCCAGCAGCCCAATCAGCGGGGGCCAAGAGACCCAGTACTTC. This codes for CASSPISGGQETQYF.

This clonotype was observed at least ten times. V usage is TRBV29-1 and J usage is TRBJ2-3, with 13 bases identical to TRBD2. Germline V gene data show CDR1 as SQVTM and CDR2 as ANQGSEA. V lost 3 bases, J lost 3 bases, and 9 bases stayed unmatched. This CDR3 spans 17 amino acids. In DNA, the CDR3 is TGCAGCGTTGACGGACTAGCGGGAGTAGGCGGAACAGATACGCAGTATTTT. Its translation is CSVDGLAGVGGTDTQYF.

CDR3: CASSQDWAGRGNTGELFF. The CDR3 nucleotides read TGCGCCAGCAGCCAAGATTGGGCGGGGAGAGGTAACACCGGGGAGCTGTTTTTT. J is TRBJ2-2 and V is TRBV4-3; TRBD2 might be the D (6 bases). The CDR3 sequence is 18 residues long. The V gene lost 0 bases and the J gene lost 2 bases, with 16 bases spanning the gap. Per germline, CDR1 LGHNA and CDR2 YSLEER.

The sample holds many counts of this clonotype. CDR3 bases: TGTGCCAGCAGCGAAGCGTATAGGGGAAACATTCAGTACTTC. Protein sequence: CASSEAYRGNIQYF. This rearrangement joins TRBV9 to TRBJ2-4; D might be TRBD1 (5 bases). The CDR3 has 14 residues. The germline CDR1 and CDR2 sequences are SGDLS and YYNGEE. V was pared by 3 bases and J by 6 bases, with 13 bases between.

There are a few counts of this clonotype. The chain uses TRBV20-1 and TRBJ2-7; D is perhaps TRBD1 (6 bases). The length of the CDR3 is 14 residues. The V end was cut by 3 bases, the J end by 3 bases, with 15 bases between. Germline loops: CDR1 DFQATT, CDR2 SNEGSKA (reference sequence). Written as DNA, the CDR3 is TGCAGTGCTAGCAGGGACACAACAGGCTACGAGCAGTACTTC. Protein: CSASRDTTGYEQYF.

This clonotype was detected a few times. The CDR3 loop is CASSIIVQGLGGYTF. For the CDR3, the DNA is TGTGCCAGTAGTATAATTGTACAGGGATTGGGCGGCTACACCTTC. The rearrangement links TRBV19 to TRBJ1-2; D may be TRBD1 (6 bases). Germline CDR1 is LNHDA and CDR2 is SQIVND (reference sequence). CDR3 length: 15 amino acids. Trimming pared 2 bases from V and 8 bases from J, leaving 18 bases between.

Many counts were recorded for this clonotype. V usage is TRBV11-2 and J usage is TRBJ2-1, with D hard to call. This CDR3 has 13 amino acids. The V gene's germline CDR1 is SGHAT and CDR2 FQNNGV. Trimming stripped 6 bases from V and 5 bases from J, with 11 bases between. This CDR3 reads CASSKSVNNEQFF. The CDR3 nucleotides are TGTGCCAGCAGTAAATCAGTAAACAATGAGCAGTTCTTC.

This clonotype is a singleton in its sample. A much larger clone lies a single base off, so this may be a read error. The CDR3 end shows no conserved phenylalanine or tryptophan, and so a read error is likely. The gene calls are TRBV10-3 and TRBJ2-1; 9 bases are shared with TRBD1. CDR3 length: 17 residues. Germline values: CDR1 ENHRY, CDR2 SYGVKD. With 6 bases clipped from V and 4 bases from J, the junction kept 13 bases outside the gene matches. CDR3 region: CAISFTDLGQGYNEQFL. CDR3 DNA: TGTGCCATCAGCTTCACTGACTTGGGACAGGGTTACAATGAGCAGTTCCTC.

This clonotype has ten or more counts. The chain is built from TRBV29-1 and TRBJ2-1, with TRBD2 as a possible D gene (6 bases). Germline values: CDR1 SQVTM, CDR2 ANQGSEA. Deletions cut 7 bases from V and 7 bases from J, with 23 bases between. CDR3 size: 15 residues. In DNA, the CDR3 is TGCAGCGCGCTGGGTGGTAGCGGTTTATTAAATGAGCAGTTCTTC. As protein: CSALGGSGLLNEQFF.